The 2 T cell receptor beta chains below were found in one sample sequenced in a study of T cell repertoires in cytomegalovirus infection. A single record per CDR3 protein comes from TCRdb applying MiXCR to the reads. The sample lists 800,000 to 950,000 distinct CDR3 sequences, 30% to 35% seen once, with approximately 13% in the top ten. Their antigen targets remain unknown. The sample here was cultured CD8+ T cells from PBMCs, taken from culture after CMV antigen stimulation. The receptors derive from a human donor in good health (CMV status not recorded). Some clones in this sample may be carry-over from other donors' samples.

There are many counts of this clonotype. At one boundary the junction diverges from the germline segment, which might be a read error. The CDR3: CASSFRASPYNEQFF. CDR3 bases: TGTGCTAGCAGCTTTAGGGCTAGCCCGTACAATGAGCAGTTCTTC. This chain joins TRBV7-7 and TRBJ2-1, with D possibly being TRBD2 (5 bases). This CDR3 is built from 15 residues. Germline-derived CDR1 and CDR2 are SSHAT and FNYEAQ (reference sequence).

This clonotype was recorded many times. The CDR3 spells CASSHPGGTEAFF. The CDR3 DNA sequence: TGCGCCAGCAGCCATCCTGGGGGGACTGAAGCTTTCTTT. The rearrangement joins TRBV4-1 to TRBJ1-1; TRBD1 might be the D (5 bases). Between the trimmed V and J ends, which lost 3 bases and 5 bases, there was a span of 10 bases. This CDR3 has 13 residues. Germline V lookup: CDR1 MGHRA, CDR2 YSYEKL.